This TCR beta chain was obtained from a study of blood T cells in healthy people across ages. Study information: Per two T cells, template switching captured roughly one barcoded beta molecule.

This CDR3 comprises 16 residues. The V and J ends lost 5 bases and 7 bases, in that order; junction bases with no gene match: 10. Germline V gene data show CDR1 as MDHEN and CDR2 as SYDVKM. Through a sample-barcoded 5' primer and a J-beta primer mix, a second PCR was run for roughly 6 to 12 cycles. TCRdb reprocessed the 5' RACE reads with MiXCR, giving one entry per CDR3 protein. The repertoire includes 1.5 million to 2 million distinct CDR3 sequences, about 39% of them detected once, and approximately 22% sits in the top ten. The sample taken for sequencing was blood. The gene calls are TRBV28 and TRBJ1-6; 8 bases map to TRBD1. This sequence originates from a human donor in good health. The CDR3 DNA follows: TGTGCCAGCAGTCAACAGGGGGACTTTGGGAATTCACCCCTCCACTTT. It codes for CASSQQGDFGNSPLHF. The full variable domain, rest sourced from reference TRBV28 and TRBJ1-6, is DVKVTQSSRYLVKRTGEKVFLECVQDMDHENMFWYRQDPGLGLRLIYFSYDVKMKEKGDIPEGYSVSREKKERFSLILESASTNQTSMYLCASSQQGDFGNSPLHFGNGTRLTVT.